These 29 T cell receptor beta chains share one sample of origin, sequenced in a study of blood T cell repertoires in COVID-19. This table comes from immunoSEQ multiplex PCR, and its TCRdb copy is limited to in-frame clones, with some not included. The repertoire holds some 290,000 clones, with around 90% as singletons. Sequences were obtained from peripheral blood. Every receptor here comes from a woman aged 50 to 60 who had recovered from COVID-19.

V usage is TRBV6-2 or TRBV6-3 and J usage is TRBJ1-1; a possible D gene is TRBD1 (6 bases). This CDR3 spans 13 amino acids. Trimming removed 5 bases at V and 4 bases at J, with 11 bases between. Germline V CDR1 and CDR2: MNHEY, SVGEGT. As DNA, the CDR3 is TGTGCCAGCAGTCCACGAGGGGGCACTGAAGCTTTCTTT. Protein product: CASSPRGGTEAFF.

The genes are TRBV9 and TRBJ1-2, with TRBD1 as a possible D gene (6 bases). CDR1 is SGDLS and CDR2 is YYNGEE in the germline V gene. Deletions cut 3 bases from V and 3 bases from J, with 9 bases between. This CDR3 comprises 13 residues. The CDR3 DNA reads as TGTGCCAGCAGCGCCAGGGGCGACTATGGCTACACCTTC. The encoded protein is CASSARGDYGYTF.

The chain is built from TRBV7-9 and TRBJ1-6; 9 bases are a match to TRBD1. CDR3 length: 16 residues. The ends lost 3 bases at V and 5 bases at J; junction bases unmatched: 5. Germline values: CDR1 SEHNR, CDR2 FQNEAQ (reference sequence). The CDR3 bases are TGTGCCAGCAGCTTCTCGGACAGGGGAAATAATTCACCCCTCCACTTT. Translating gives CASSFSDRGNNSPLHF. Supplemented by reference TRBV7-9 and TRBJ1-6, the full variable domain reads DTGVSQNPRHKITKRGQNVTFRCDPISEHNRLYWYRQTLGQGPEFLTYFQNEAQLEKSRLLSDRFSAERPKGSFSTLEIQRTEQGDSAMYLCASSFSDRGNNSPLHFGNGTRLTVT.

This chain uses TRBV29-1 with TRBJ1-1; 12 positions match TRBD1. This CDR3 spans 14 amino acids. V gave up 1 base and J gave up 11 bases; unmatched junction bases: 8. Germline values: CDR1 SQVTM, CDR2 ANQGSEA. The CDR3 protein is CSVEGPGTGGAAFF. The CDR3 DNA follows: TGCAGCGTTGAAGGCCCCGGGACAGGGGGCGCGGCTTTCTTT.

In its sample, this clone was seen once. The chain joins TRBV5-1 to TRBJ2-5; the D gene is possibly TRBD1 (6 bases). With 7 bases removed from V and 1 base from J, the gap between germline ends came to 17 bases. CDR1 and CDR2 (germline): SGHRS, YFSETQ. CDR3 length: 15 amino acids. CDR3 sequence: CASVQGQTIQETQYF. CDR3 DNA sequence: TGCGCCAGCGTACAAGGACAGACCATCCAAGAGACCCAGTACTTC.

The chain combines TRBV5-4 with TRBJ2-1; 7 nucleotides line up with TRBD2. The CDR3 consists of 17 residues. The junction had 8 bases not matched to a gene; V was cut back by 0 bases and J by 2 bases. In germline, CDR1 is SGHNT, CDR2 YYREEE (reference sequence). CDR3 sequence reads: CASSLAIRLATYNEQFF. The CDR3 nucleotides are TGTGCCAGCAGCTTGGCCATCAGACTAGCCACCTACAATGAGCAGTTCTTC.

The chain has TRBV7-2 and TRBJ2-4, with TRBD2 identical over 7 bases. Germline assignment: CDR1 SGHTA and CDR2 FQGNSA. V lost 5 bases to trimming and J lost 6 bases; unmatched junction nucleotides: 19. The CDR3 contains 18 residues. This CDR3 is CASSIGLGRPLFRNIQYF. DNA for the CDR3: TGTGCCAGCAGCATAGGACTAGGGCGTCCCCTTTTCAGAAACATTCAGTACTTC.

The V call is TRBV18, the J call TRBJ1-4, with D unresolved. The CDR3 contains 14 residues. Germline-derived CDR1 and CDR2 are KGHSH and LQKENI. The V and J ends lost 3 bases and 7 bases respectively, with 12 bases between them. CDR3 coding DNA: TGTGCCAGCTCACCGCTGCCGGCGGCTGAAAAACTGTTTTTT. It yields the protein CASSPLPAAEKLFF.

This sequence joins TRBV11-2 and TRBJ2-1; tentative D call: TRBD2 (6 bases). V lost 5 bases and J 10 bases, leaving 18 bases between the germline ends. Looked up from germline, CDR1 is SGHAT and CDR2 is FQNNGV. The CDR3 covers 14 residues. The CDR3 DNA sequence: TGTGCCAGCAGCACCGGGGGACCCCTAGGGGAGCAGTTCTTC. Its protein is CASSTGGPLGEQFF.

This chain joins TRBV30 and TRBJ2-7, with D possibly being TRBD2 (8 bases). This CDR3 contains 14 residues. CDR1 and CDR2 (germline): GTSNPN, SVGIG (reference sequence). V was cut by 3 bases and J by 3 bases, with 15 bases left in between. CDR3 amino acids: CAWRRGAGGYEQYF. Written as DNA, the CDR3 is TGTGCCTGGAGGCGGGGGGCAGGGGGCTACGAGCAGTACTTC.

The genes are TRBV9 and TRBJ1-3, with TRBD1 identical over 9 bases. V lost 4 bases and J lost 2; bases outside the gene matches: 7. The germline V gene has CDR1 SGDLS and CDR2 YYNGEE. This CDR3 is 16 amino acids long. The CDR3 here is CASSSRGQGAGNTIYF. CDR3 nucleotide sequence: TGTGCCAGCAGCTCGAGGGGACAGGGAGCTGGAAACACCATATATTTT.

This chain connects TRBV29-1 to TRBJ2-7; 10 bases fit TRBD1. The V gene end was trimmed by 3 bases and the J gene end by 7 bases; junction bases not matched to a gene: 6. CDR1 is SQVTM, CDR2 ANQGSEA, per germline. The CDR3 is 13 residues long. This CDR3 is CSVDGTGAQEQYF. Written as DNA, the CDR3 is TGCAGCGTTGACGGGACAGGGGCACAGGAGCAGTACTTC.

This clone was detected once. This chain links TRBV5-1 with TRBJ1-1, with no clear D. Germline CDR1 and CDR2: SGHRS and YFSETQ. The CDR3 consists of 12 residues. Trimming cost V 4 bases and J 7 bases, with 11 bases left between them. The CDR3 DNA follows: TGCGCCAGCAGCGTGGCCGGGGTTGAAGCTTTCTTT. Translation: CASSVAGVEAFF.

The rearrangement uses TRBV27 and TRBJ2-3; 7 bases match TRBD2. This CDR3 contains 15 residues. The junction had 10 bases not matched to a gene; V was cut back by 7 bases and J by 3 bases. The V gene's germline CDR1 is MNHEY and CDR2 SMNVEV (reference sequence). This CDR3 is CASTRGRGKTDTQYF. The CDR3, as DNA: TGTGCCAGCACCCGAGGGAGGGGAAAGACAGATACGCAGTATTTT.

The V and J genes are TRBV3-1 (or the pseudogene TRBV3-2) and TRBJ1-2; D gene ambiguous. Trimming took off 1 base at V and 4 bases at J, with 10 bases between the two ends. CDR1 and CDR2 (germline): LGHDT, YNNKEL (reference sequence). This CDR3 is built from 14 residues. CDR3 region: CASSQGASLYGYTF. The CDR3 nucleotides read TGTGCCAGCAGCCAAGGGGCCAGCCTCTATGGCTACACCTTC.

CDR3 nucleotide sequence: TGTGCCAGCAGCCACCTCCGCCAGGCCCACGACTATGGCTACACCTTC. Translating gives CASSHLRQAHDYGYTF. This chain uses TRBV14 with TRBJ1-2; D call uncertain. Germline CDR1 is SGHDN and CDR2 is FVKESK. This CDR3 is built from 16 residues. Trimming removed 3 bases at V and 3 bases at J, with 17 bases between. Variable domain in full (rest from reference TRBV14 and TRBJ1-2): EAGVTQFPSHSVIEKGQTVTLRCDPISGHDNLYWYRRVMGKEIKFLLHFVKESKQDESGMPNNRFLAERTGGTYSTLKVQPAELEDSGVYFCASSHLRQAHDYGYTFGSGTRLTVV.

This sequence joins TRBV7-2 and TRBJ2-7, with 10 positions matching TRBD2. Germline V gene data show CDR1 as SGHTA and CDR2 as FQGNSA. Germline trimming cut 4 bases from V and 2 bases from J; bases unmatched to any gene: 8. The CDR3 loop spans 16 amino acids. The CDR3 here is CASSSILAGSPYEQYF. The CDR3 DNA sequence: TGTGCCAGCAGCTCCATACTAGCGGGAAGCCCCTACGAGCAGTACTTC.

The chain employs TRBV9 and TRBJ1-1; TRBD1 matches at 7 bases. This CDR3 is 12 amino acids long. Germline V gene sequence: CDR1 SGDLS, CDR2 YYNGEE. V was pared by 9 bases and J by 5 bases, with 7 bases of the junction left unmatched. As DNA, the CDR3 is TGTGCCATACAGGGGTGGGAAACTGAAGCTTTCTTT. Amino acid sequence: CAIQGWETEAFF.

This clone came up once. This rearrangement joins TRBV11-2 to TRBJ2-3; 7 positions match TRBD2. CDR3 length: 14 amino acids. CDR1 is SGHAT and CDR2 is FQNNGV in the germline V gene. After removal of 8 bases from V and 2 bases from J, the junction contained 7 bases not matched to a gene. The CDR3 reads CASRVTSVTDTQYF. CDR3 sequence (DNA): TGTGCCAGCCGAGTAACTAGCGTCACAGATACGCAGTATTTT.

The rearrangement uses TRBV5-1 and TRBJ1-2; maybe TRBD1 (6 bases). CDR1 is SGHRS and CDR2 is YFSETQ in the germline V gene. V gave up 4 bases and J gave up 11 bases, with 18 bases separating them. The CDR3 loop spans 13 amino acids. The CDR3 nucleotides read TGCGCCAGCAGCCCCCAGAGGGGGGGCCTATACACCTTC. This translates into CASSPQRGGLYTF.

The chain uses TRBV9 and TRBJ1-2, with 7 bases lining up with TRBD1. The junction had 21 bases not matched to a gene; V was cut back by 3 bases and J by 4 bases. The length of the CDR3 is 19 residues. Germline CDR1 reads SGDLS; CDR2 reads YYNGEE. CDR3 sequence reads: CASSDTLTGRTIRGYGYTF. In DNA, the CDR3 is TGTGCCAGCAGCGATACGTTGACAGGGAGGACTATTCGAGGCTATGGCTACACCTTC.

This chain joins TRBV28 and TRBJ1-2; D ambiguous. The CDR3 extends over 13 amino acids. In germline, CDR1 is MDHEN, CDR2 SYDVKM. Between the trimmed V and J ends, which lost 7 bases and 4 bases, there was a span of 13 bases. CDR3 loop: CASISTRSYGYTF. The CDR3 DNA follows: TGTGCCAGCATCTCGACGAGGAGCTATGGCTACACCTTC.

This clone appeared a few times. This chain joins TRBV7-2 and TRBJ2-1; unclear D gene. The V and J ends lost 2 bases and 0 bases respectively, with 5 bases between them. The germline V gene has CDR1 SGHTA and CDR2 FQGNSA. This CDR3 has 14 residues. DNA for the CDR3: TGTGCCAGCAGCTTACTTAGCTCCTACAATGAGCAGTTCTTC. Its translation: CASSLLSSYNEQFF.

The gene calls are TRBV19 and TRBJ1-1; 8 bases map to TRBD1. Germline CDR1 is LNHDA and CDR2 is SQIVND (reference sequence). The CDR3 has 15 amino acids. The V gene end was trimmed by 5 bases and the J gene end by 5 bases; junction bases not matched to a gene: 10. Written as DNA, the CDR3 is TGTGCCAGTAGTTCAGCACAGGGGGGTTATACTGAAGCTTTCTTT. Its translation is CASSSAQGGYTEAFF.

This chain links TRBV7-9 with TRBJ1-1; D ambiguous. Trimming pared 5 bases from V and 0 bases from J, leaving 10 bases between. The CDR3 consists of 14 residues. Germline V gives CDR1 SEHNR, CDR2 FQNEAQ (reference sequence). As DNA, the CDR3 is TGTGCCAGCAGCCCCGGCCGGGTGAACACTGAAGCTTTCTTT. Protein sequence: CASSPGRVNTEAFF.

This clone was picked up a small number of times. The chain uses TRBV7-3 and TRBJ1-1; unclear D gene. The CDR3 runs 14 residues. Germline V gene data show CDR1 as SGHTA and CDR2 as FQGTGA. Trimming cost V 1 base and J 1 base, with 7 bases left between them. CDR3 in DNA: TGTGCCAGCAGCTTAAGTGGCAGGAACACTGAAGCTTTCTTT. As protein: CASSLSGRNTEAFF.

The rearrangement joins TRBV28 to TRBJ2-4; TRBD1 aligns across 7 bases. The CDR3 runs 15 residues. The ends lost 2 bases at V and 1 base at J; junction bases unmatched: 2. From germline, CDR1 is MDHEN and CDR2 SYDVKM. This CDR3 reads CASSLVTGAKNIQYF. The CDR3 DNA is TGTGCCAGCAGTTTAGTGACAGGGGCCAAAAACATTCAGTACTTC.

J is TRBJ1-1 and V is TRBV19; D possibly corresponds to TRBD1 (5 bases). CDR3 length equals 14 residues. Trimming stripped 9 bases from V and 1 base from J, with 15 bases between. The germline CDR1 and CDR2 sequences are LNHDA and SQIVND (reference sequence). In DNA form, the CDR3 reads TGTGCCAGCCTTACCGGGACTTCGAACACTGAAGCTTTCTTT. Encoded protein: CASLTGTSNTEAFF.

The chain uses TRBV24-1 and TRBJ2-5; a possible D gene is TRBD2 (5 bases). CDR1 KGHDR and CDR2 SFDVKD come from the germline V gene. Deletions cut 3 bases from V and 3 bases from J, with 13 bases between. The CDR3 has 15 residues. CDR3 amino acids: CATSDLAGEKETQYF. Here the CDR3 DNA reads TGTGCCACCAGTGATCTCGCGGGTGAAAAAGAGACCCAGTACTTC.